The 12 T cell receptor beta chains below were found in one sample sequenced in a study of regulatory T cells in long-lasting Graves disease. Both iRepertoire HTBI primers and Arm-PCR of CDR3 regions were used to build the TCR beta libraries. TCRdb re-called the multiplex PCR reads through MiXCR, storing one row per CDR3 protein. This table holds about 520,000 distinct CDR3 sequences, around 12% found once. The time point: newly diagnosed GD, antithyroid drugs for less than 3 months. RNA extracted from PBMCs served as the sequencing template. These data were likewise used in another study, on T cells in Graves' hyperthyroidism and ophthalmopathy.

Source: peripheral blood mononuclear cells (PBMCs), taken at new diagnosis, from a patient treated with antithyroid drugs. The receptors were sampled from a woman between 25 and 40 years old with Graves disease.

In this sample, this clonotype turned up many times. The chain uses TRBV29-1 and TRBJ1-1; a weak D match, TRBD1 (6 bases). Deletions cut 5 bases from V and 0 bases from J, with 13 bases between. Germline CDR1 reads SQVTM; CDR2 reads ANQGSEA. The CDR3 length is 14 residues. The DNA for the CDR3 is TGCAGCGTTCCTCGGCAGGGGCTGAACACTGAAGCTTTCTTT. Amino acid sequence: CSVPRQGLNTEAFF.

This clonotype was recorded at least ten times. The chain links TRBV20-1 to TRBJ2-1; D perhaps matches TRBD2 (6 bases). There are 15 residues in the CDR3. Germline CDR1 reads DFQATT; CDR2 reads SNEGSKA (reference sequence). With 0 bases removed from V and 8 bases from J, the gap between germline ends came to 17 bases. The CDR3 loop is CSARDYGSGPHEQFF. DNA of the CDR3: TGCAGTGCTAGAGATTACGGGAGCGGGCCCCATGAGCAGTTCTTC.

Ten or more counts support this clonotype. The rearrangement joins TRBV11-3 to TRBJ2-1, with TRBD2 matching over 9 bases. The CDR3 has 16 amino acids. The junction had 9 bases not matched to a gene; V was cut back by 5 bases and J by 4 bases. CDR1 is SGHNT and CDR2 is YENEEA in the germline V gene. CDR3 nucleotides: TGTGCCAGCAGCCCCCGGGCGACTAGCGGTTACAATGAGCAGTTCTTC. Protein: CASSPRATSGYNEQFF.

Of note for this clonotype: A read error may explain this, as a much larger clone is one base away. V is TRBV6-1 and J is TRBJ2-3, with 9 bases matching TRBD1. Germline V gene sequence: CDR1 MNHNS, CDR2 SASEGT. CDR3 length equals 14 residues. The J segment lost 1 base and the V segment lost 6 bases, leaving 2 bases of the junction unmatched. CDR3: CASRRDRGTDTQYF. The CDR3 DNA sequence: TGTGCCAGCAGACGGGACAGGGGCACAGATACGCAGTATTTT.

This clonotype was seen just once. Here the CDR3 DNA reads TGCGCCAGCAGCCTGACAGGGGACCCAGATACGCAGTATTTT. Encoded protein: CASSLTGDPDTQYF. The chain joins TRBV5-1 to TRBJ2-3; 8 positions match TRBD1. Looked up from germline, CDR1 is SGHRS and CDR2 is YFSETQ. Trimming took 4 bases from V and 4 from J; bases not matched to a gene: 5. This CDR3 is 14 amino acids long.

This clonotype occurred many times. The chain has TRBV28 and TRBJ2-2; the D gene is possibly TRBD2 (6 bases). The germline V and J ends were trimmed by 11 bases and 4 bases, with 11 bases remaining between them. CDR1 is MDHEN and CDR2 is SYDVKM in the germline V gene. The CDR3 runs to 12 residues. This chain's CDR3 is CASAEGTGELFF. The CDR3 DNA reads as TGTGCCTCCGCGGAGGGCACCGGGGAGCTGTTTTTT.

This clonotype showed up many times. The gene calls are TRBV2 and TRBJ1-1; a possible D gene is TRBD1 (6 bases). V was cut by 1 base and J by 4 bases, with 10 bases left in between. Germline CDR1 and CDR2: SNHLY and FYNNEI. This CDR3 is built from 14 residues. CDR3 in amino acids: CASSEVGGSTEAFF. The CDR3 nucleotides read TGTGCCAGCAGTGAAGTGGGGGGCTCCACTGAAGCTTTCTTT.

This clonotype has ten or more counts. This sequence joins TRBV10-3 and TRBJ2-4; TRBD2 agrees at 10 bases. J was trimmed by 6 bases and V by 3 bases; bases with no gene match: 8. This CDR3 has 16 amino acids. CDR1 and CDR2 (germline): ENHRY, SYGVKD. The chain's CDR3 is CAISEILAGRGNIQYF. CDR3 DNA: TGTGCCATCAGTGAAATACTAGCGGGACGGGGAAACATTCAGTACTTC.

This clonotype was picked up a small number of times. This rearrangement joins TRBV28 to TRBJ2-2; no clear D. Trimming removed 2 bases from V and 5 bases from J, with 15 bases in between. The CDR3 consists of 16 residues. Germline V gene sequence: CDR1 MDHEN, CDR2 SYDVKM. The CDR3 region is CASSLLGEMGTGELFF. As DNA, the CDR3 is TGTGCCAGCAGTTTACTTGGTGAAATGGGGACCGGGGAGCTGTTTTTT.

The J gene is TRBJ2-7, the V gene TRBV6-2 or TRBV6-3; no clear D. The CDR3 covers 12 residues. Germline CDR1 reads MNHEY; CDR2 reads SVGEGT. V was clipped by 9 bases and J by 0 bases, with 9 bases between them. In DNA, the CDR3 is TGTGCCAGACCCTCCGTCTCCTACGAGCAGTACTTC. Its protein product is CARPSVSYEQYF.

Worth noting for this clonotype: Given a much more abundant clone one base away, this may be a read error. The V call is TRBV12-3 or TRBV12-4, the J call TRBJ2-7; 11 bases match TRBD1. The junction had 3 bases not matched to a gene; V was cut back by 6 bases and J by 2 bases. The CDR3 extends over 14 amino acids. The CDR3 coding sequence is TGTGCCAGCAGGGAGGACAGGGGGCCCTACGAGCAGTACTTC. Its translation: CASREDRGPYEQYF.

This clonotype was recorded a few times. A much larger clone differs from this one at a single base, so this may be a read error. Lacking the conserved final phenylalanine or tryptophan, this CDR3 likely reflects a read error. The CDR3 here is CASSQDIHNEQFS. For the CDR3, the DNA is TGTGCCAGCAGCCAAGATATTCACAATGAGCAGTTCTCC. J is TRBJ2-1 and V is TRBV3-1, with D hard to call. V was trimmed by 0 bases and J by 5 bases, leaving 5 bases between them. The germline V gene encodes CDR1 LGHDT and CDR2 YNNKEL (reference sequence). The CDR3 loop spans 13 amino acids.